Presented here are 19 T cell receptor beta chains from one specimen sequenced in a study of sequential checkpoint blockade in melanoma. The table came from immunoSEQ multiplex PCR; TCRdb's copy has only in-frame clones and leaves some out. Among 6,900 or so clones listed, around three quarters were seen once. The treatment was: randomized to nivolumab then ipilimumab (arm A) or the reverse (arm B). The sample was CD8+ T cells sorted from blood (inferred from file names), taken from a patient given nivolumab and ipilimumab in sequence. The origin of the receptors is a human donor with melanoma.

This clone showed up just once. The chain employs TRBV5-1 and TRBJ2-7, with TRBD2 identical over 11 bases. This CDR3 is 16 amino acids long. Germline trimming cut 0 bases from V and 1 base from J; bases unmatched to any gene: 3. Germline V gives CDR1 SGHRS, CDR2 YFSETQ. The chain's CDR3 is CASSLGLAGQSYEQYF. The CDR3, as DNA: TGCGCCAGCAGCTTGGGACTAGCGGGGCAATCCTACGAGCAGTACTTC.

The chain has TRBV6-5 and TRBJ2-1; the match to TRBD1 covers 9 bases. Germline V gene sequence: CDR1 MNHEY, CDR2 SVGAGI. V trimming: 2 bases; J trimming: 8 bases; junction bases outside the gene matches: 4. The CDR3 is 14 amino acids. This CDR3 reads CASSYGTGLYEQFF. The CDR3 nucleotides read TGTGCCAGCAGTTACGGGACAGGGCTTTATGAGCAGTTCTTC.

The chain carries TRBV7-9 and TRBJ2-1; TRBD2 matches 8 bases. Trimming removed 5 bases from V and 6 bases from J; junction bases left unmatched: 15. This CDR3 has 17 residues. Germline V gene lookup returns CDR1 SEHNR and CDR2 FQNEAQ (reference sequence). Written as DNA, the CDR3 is TGTGCCAGCAGCCCCCGGGCTAGCGGGCCTAACTTCAATGAGCAGTTCTTC. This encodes CASSPRASGPNFNEQFF.

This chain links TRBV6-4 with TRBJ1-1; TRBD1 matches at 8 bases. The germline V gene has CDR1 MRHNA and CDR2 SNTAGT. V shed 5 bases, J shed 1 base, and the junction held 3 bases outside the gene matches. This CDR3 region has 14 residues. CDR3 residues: CASSKGQENTEAFF. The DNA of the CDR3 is TGTGCCAGCAGTAAGGGACAGGAGAACACTGAAGCTTTCTTT.

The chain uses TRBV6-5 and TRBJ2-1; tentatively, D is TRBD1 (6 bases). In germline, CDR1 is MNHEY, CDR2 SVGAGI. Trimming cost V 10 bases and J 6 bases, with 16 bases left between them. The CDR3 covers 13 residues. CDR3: CATDTGSGNEQFF. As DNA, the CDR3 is TGTGCCACCGACACAGGGAGCGGCAATGAGCAGTTCTTC.

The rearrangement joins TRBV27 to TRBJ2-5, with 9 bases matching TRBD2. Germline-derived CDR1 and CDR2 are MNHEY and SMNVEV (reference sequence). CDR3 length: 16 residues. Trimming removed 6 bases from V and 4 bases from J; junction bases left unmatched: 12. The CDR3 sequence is CASRGSSGITGETQYF. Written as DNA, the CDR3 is TGTGCCAGCAGGGGGTCTAGCGGGATTACTGGAGAGACCCAGTACTTC.

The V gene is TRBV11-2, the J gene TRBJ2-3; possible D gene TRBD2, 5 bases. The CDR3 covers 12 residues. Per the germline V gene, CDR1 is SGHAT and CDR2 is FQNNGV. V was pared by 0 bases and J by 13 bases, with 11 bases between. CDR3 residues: CASSLDPTGKYF. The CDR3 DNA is TGTGCCAGCAGCTTAGATCCCACGGGGAAGTATTTT.

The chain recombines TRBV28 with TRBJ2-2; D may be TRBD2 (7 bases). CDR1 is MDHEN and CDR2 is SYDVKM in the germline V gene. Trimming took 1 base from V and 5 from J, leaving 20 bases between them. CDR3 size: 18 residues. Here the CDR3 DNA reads TGTGCCAGCAGTTTATTAATCTTGGGGAGGGGGAGAACCGGGGAGCTGTTTTTT. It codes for CASSLLILGRGRTGELFF.

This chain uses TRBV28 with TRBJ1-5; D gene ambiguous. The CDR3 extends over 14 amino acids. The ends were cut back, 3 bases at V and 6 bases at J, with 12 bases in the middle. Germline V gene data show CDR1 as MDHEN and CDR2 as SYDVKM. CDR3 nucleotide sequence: TGTGCCAGCAGTTTTCCCGGGATAGTTCAGCCCCAGCATTTT. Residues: CASSFPGIVQPQHF.

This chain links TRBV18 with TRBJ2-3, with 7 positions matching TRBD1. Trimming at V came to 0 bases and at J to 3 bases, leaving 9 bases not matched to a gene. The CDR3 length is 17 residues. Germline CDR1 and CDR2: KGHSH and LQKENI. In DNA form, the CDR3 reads TGTGCCAGCTCACCACCGACTTACCGACAGGGAACAGATACGCAGTATTTT. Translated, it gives CASSPPTYRQGTDTQYF.

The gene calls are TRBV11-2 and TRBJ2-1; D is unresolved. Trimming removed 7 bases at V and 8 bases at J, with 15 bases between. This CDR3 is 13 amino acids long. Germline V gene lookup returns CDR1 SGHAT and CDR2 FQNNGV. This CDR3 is CASTFNRGYEQFF. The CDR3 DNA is TGTGCCAGCACCTTTAATCGCGGCTATGAGCAGTTCTTC.

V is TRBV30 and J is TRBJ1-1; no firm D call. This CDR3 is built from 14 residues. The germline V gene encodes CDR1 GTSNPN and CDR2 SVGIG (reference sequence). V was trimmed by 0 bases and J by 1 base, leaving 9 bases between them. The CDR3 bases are TGTGCCTGGAGTGTACGGTCGGGGAACACTGAAGCTTTCTTT. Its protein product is CAWSVRSGNTEAFF.

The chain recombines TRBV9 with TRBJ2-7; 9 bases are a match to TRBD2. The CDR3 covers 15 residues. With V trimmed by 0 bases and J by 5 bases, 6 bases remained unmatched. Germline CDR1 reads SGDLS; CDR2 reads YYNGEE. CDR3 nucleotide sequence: TGTGCCAGCAGCGTAGGGCGGACTAGCGCCCACGAGCAGTACTTC. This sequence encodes CASSVGRTSAHEQYF.

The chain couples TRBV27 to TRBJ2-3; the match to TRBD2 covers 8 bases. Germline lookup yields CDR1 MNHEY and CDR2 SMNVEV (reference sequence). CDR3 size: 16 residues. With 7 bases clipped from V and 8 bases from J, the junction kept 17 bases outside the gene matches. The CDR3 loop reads CASTSLSQREYRTQYF. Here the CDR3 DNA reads TGTGCCAGCACCAGTTTATCCCAGCGGGAGTACCGTACGCAGTATTTT.

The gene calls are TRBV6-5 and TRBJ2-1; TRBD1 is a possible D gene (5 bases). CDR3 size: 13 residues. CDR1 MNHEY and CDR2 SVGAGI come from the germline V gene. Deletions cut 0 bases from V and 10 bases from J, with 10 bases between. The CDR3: CASSYSPGYEQFF. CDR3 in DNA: TGTGCCAGCAGTTACTCCCCAGGGTACGAGCAGTTCTTC.

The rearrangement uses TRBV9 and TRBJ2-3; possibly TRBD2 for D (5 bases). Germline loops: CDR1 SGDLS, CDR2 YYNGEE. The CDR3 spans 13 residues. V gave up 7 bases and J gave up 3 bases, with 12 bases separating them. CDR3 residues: CASRGPQTDTQYF. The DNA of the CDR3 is TGTGCCAGCCGGGGTCCACAGACAGATACGCAGTATTTT.

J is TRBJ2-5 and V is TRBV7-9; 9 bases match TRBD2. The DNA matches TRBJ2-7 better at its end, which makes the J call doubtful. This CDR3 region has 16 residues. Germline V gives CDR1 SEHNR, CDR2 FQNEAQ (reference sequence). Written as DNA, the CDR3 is TGTGCCAGCAGCTTAGTTCCCAGCGGGAGGATTGACGAGCAGTACTTC. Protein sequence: CASSLVPSGRIDEQYF.

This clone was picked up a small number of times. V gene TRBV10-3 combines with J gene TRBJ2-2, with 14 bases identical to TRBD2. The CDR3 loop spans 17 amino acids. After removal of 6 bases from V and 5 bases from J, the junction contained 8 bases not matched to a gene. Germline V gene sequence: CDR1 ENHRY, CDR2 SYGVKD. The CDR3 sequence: CAIRGTSGSRDTGELFF. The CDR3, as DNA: TGTGCCATCAGAGGGACTAGCGGGAGTCGGGATACCGGGGAGCTGTTTTTT.

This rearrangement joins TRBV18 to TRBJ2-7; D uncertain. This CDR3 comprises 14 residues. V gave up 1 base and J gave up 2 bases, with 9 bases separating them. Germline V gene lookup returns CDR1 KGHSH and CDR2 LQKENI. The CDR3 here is CASSPLSGTYEQYF. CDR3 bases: TGTGCCAGCTCACCACTTTCAGGAACCTACGAGCAGTACTTC.